Listed below are T cell receptor beta chains from one sample, sequenced in a study of radiotherapy plus CTLA-4 blockade in lung cancer. Generated by immunoSEQ multiplex PCR, the TCRdb table keeps only in-frame clones and is missing some. This sample has almost 55,000 clones, with more than 65% found just once. The sample in question was peripheral blood, obtained from a patient treated with radiotherapy plus ipilimumab. Receptors were obtained from a human donor with non-small cell lung cancer who had a partial response to radiotherapy plus ipilimumab. The CDR3 runs from the conserved cysteine through the conserved F or W. Each record gives: J gene, V gene, CDR3 protein.

j_gene: TRBJ2-3
v_gene: TRBV5-1
CDR3aa: CASSFSPGDTQYF

j_gene: TRBJ1-1
v_gene: TRBV7-3
CDR3aa: CASSPTRGGPTEAFF

j_gene: TRBJ2-4
v_gene: TRBV30
CDR3aa: CAWMGLAKNIQYF

j_gene: TRBJ2-7
v_gene: TRBV5-1
CDR3aa: CASSARQGAYEQYF

j_gene: TRBJ2-5
v_gene: TRBV5-4
CDR3aa: CASSRSGGGAETQYF

j_gene: TRBJ2-7
v_gene: TRBV27
CDR3aa: CASSLSGGDSSYEQYF

j_gene: TRBJ1-2
v_gene: TRBV7-3
CDR3aa: CASSLTAGQTYGYTF

j_gene: TRBJ2-3
v_gene: TRBV6-5
CDR3aa: CASSPGAGVDTQYF

j_gene: TRBJ2-1
v_gene: TRBV9
CDR3aa: CASSVLAGFTNEQFF

j_gene: TRBJ1-2
v_gene: TRBV7-2
CDR3aa: CASSIGDSGTGGGRYGYTF

j_gene: TRBJ2-7
v_gene: TRBV28
CDR3aa: CASSAPSGGTYEQYF

j_gene: TRBJ1-5
v_gene: TRBV11-2
CDR3aa: CASSLDLGTGGVFGNQPQHF

j_gene: TRBJ2-7
v_gene: TRBV11-3
CDR3aa: CASSLRWLGMYEQYF

j_gene: TRBJ2-7
v_gene: TRBV11-2
CDR3aa: CASSLGAGGSYEQYF

j_gene: TRBJ2-3
v_gene: TRBV9
CDR3aa: CASSLTDTQYF

j_gene: TRBJ2-4
v_gene: TRBV30
CDR3aa: CAWSLTRTGVAKNIQYF

j_gene: TRBJ1-1
v_gene: TRBV10-3
CDR3aa: CAVGEGGSSSEAFF

j_gene: TRBJ1-5
v_gene: TRBV6-1
CDR3aa: CASSEPTGNQPQHF

j_gene: TRBJ2-7
v_gene: TRBV19
CDR3aa: CASSLDRAYEQYF

j_gene: TRBJ2-5
v_gene: TRBV6-1
CDR3aa: CASSEWTGRQETQYF

j_gene: TRBJ1-1
v_gene: TRBV28
CDR3aa: CASSFKNTEAFF

j_gene: TRBJ1-6
v_gene: TRBV28
CDR3aa: CASSLPQGFNSPLHF

j_gene: TRBJ2-6
v_gene: TRBV6-6
CDR3aa: CASNGQGPGANVLTF

j_gene: TRBJ2-2
v_gene: TRBV19
CDR3aa: CASSIPGDSGELFF

j_gene: TRBJ2-5
v_gene: TRBV18
CDR3aa: CASSPKRGKETQYF

j_gene: TRBJ1-6
v_gene: TRBV9
CDR3aa: CASSEGTGPNSPLHF

j_gene: TRBJ1-5
v_gene: TRBV6-5
CDR3aa: CASSPGTGGIQPQHF

j_gene: TRBJ2-1
v_gene: TRBV5-1
CDR3aa: CASSLDLAGASGQFF

j_gene: TRBJ2-1
v_gene: TRBV2
CDR3aa: CASRWTGDNEQFF

j_gene: TRBJ1-2
v_gene: TRBV2
CDR3aa: CASLRGPLYGYTF

j_gene: TRBJ1-5
v_gene: TRBV6-6
CDR3aa: CASSYPRQGGNQPQHF

j_gene: TRBJ2-5
v_gene: TRBV29-1
CDR3aa: CSVSTGAHGETQYF

j_gene: TRBJ2-1
v_gene: TRBV7-9
CDR3aa: CAAARGGANEQFF

j_gene: TRBJ2-3
v_gene: TRBV7-2
CDR3aa: CASSFRDGQYF

j_gene: TRBJ2-1
v_gene: TRBV5-4
CDR3aa: CASSFSTGPSYEQFF

j_gene: TRBJ1-1
v_gene: TRBV5-1
CDR3aa: CASSRRGGGTEAFF

j_gene: TRBJ2-5
v_gene: TRBV27
CDR3aa: CASPDRTKTQYF

j_gene: TRBJ1-5
v_gene: TRBV11-2
CDR3aa: CASSLTGLGNQPQHF

j_gene: TRBJ1-4
v_gene: TRBV18
CDR3aa: CASSPGGEKLFF

j_gene: TRBJ2-7
v_gene: TRBV5-1
CDR3aa: CASSQNRDHEQYF

j_gene: TRBJ2-1
v_gene: TRBV4-3
CDR3aa: CASSQDSESSYNEQFF

j_gene: TRBJ1-1
v_gene: TRBV11-3
CDR3aa: CASSLAPVDTEAFF

j_gene: TRBJ2-6
v_gene: TRBV29-1
CDR3aa: CSAQTGSSGANVLTF

j_gene: TRBJ2-5
v_gene: TRBV6-6
CDR3aa: CASSYSSGGTETQYF

j_gene: TRBJ2-3
v_gene: TRBV27
CDR3aa: CASSWLAGSTDTQYF